Following are 8 T cell receptor beta chains from one sample sequenced in a study of cytomegalovirus exposure and HLA in healthy donors. With 60 Vbeta and 13 Jbeta primers, the PCR was carried out. The repertoire was sequenced with immunoSEQ multiplex PCR; TCRdb's copy has only in-frame clones and lacks some. The sample holds fewer than 95,000 clones, more than 55% seen once. Sequenced input: PBMCs. Every receptor here comes from a woman between 45 and 60 years old in good health and CMV-seropositive.

The chain has TRBV5-1 and TRBJ2-7, with 7 nucleotides matching TRBD1. CDR1 SGHRS and CDR2 YFSETQ come from the germline V gene. The CDR3 runs 14 residues. J lost 0 bases, V lost 5 bases, and 5 bases had no gene match. In DNA, the CDR3 is TGCGCCAGCAGAGAACAGGGGAGCTCCTACGAGCAGTACTTC. As protein: CASREQGSSYEQYF.

The count of this clone is one. This chain connects TRBV7-8 to TRBJ2-2, with 8 bases that match TRBD2. The CDR3 is 16 amino acids. From germline, CDR1 is SGHVS and CDR2 FQNEAQ. Trimming removed 4 bases from V and 0 bases from J; junction bases left unmatched: 4. CDR3: CASSWAGGANTGELFF. The CDR3 coding sequence is TGTGCCAGCAGCTGGGCCGGGGGGGCGAACACCGGGGAGCTGTTTTTT.

The CDR3: CASSGGQGRGTEAFF. CDR3 bases: TGCGCCAGCAGCGGTGGACAGGGGCGAGGCACTGAAGCTTTCTTT. V is TRBV5-1 and J is TRBJ1-1, with 9 bases identical to TRBD1. The junction had 8 bases not matched to a gene; V was cut back by 4 bases and J by 4 bases. The V gene's germline CDR1 is SGHRS and CDR2 YFSETQ. This CDR3 has 15 amino acids.

This clone was counted only a few times. The chain has TRBV7-2 and TRBJ1-1; 7 positions agree with TRBD1. Trimming cost V 4 bases and J 9 bases; bases outside gene matches: 8. The length of the CDR3 is 13 residues. The germline V gene has CDR1 SGHTA and CDR2 FQGNSA. The CDR3 DNA sequence: TGTGCCAGCAGCTCGGGACAGTTGACCAAAGCTTTCTTT. Its protein product is CASSSGQLTKAFF. Full variable domain (rest looked up from reference TRBV7-2 and TRBJ1-1): GAGVSQSPSNKVTEKGKDVELRCDPISGHTALYWYRQSLGQGLEFLIYFQGNSAPDKSGLPSDRFSAERTGGSVSTLTIQRTQQEDSAVYLCASSSGQLTKAFFGQGTRLTVV.

In its sample, this clone was seen once. This chain connects TRBV19 to TRBJ1-4; tentatively, D is TRBD1 (6 bases). The germline CDR1 and CDR2 sequences are LNHDA and SQIVND (reference sequence). V was cut by 6 bases and J by 3 bases, with 17 bases left in between. The CDR3 length is 16 residues. This CDR3 reads CASSPSPRGPNEKLFF. CDR3 DNA: TGTGCCAGTAGCCCATCACCCAGGGGTCCTAATGAAAAACTGTTTTTT.

The rearrangement links TRBV6-1 to TRBJ1-5; D gene uncertain. From germline, CDR1 is MNHNS and CDR2 SASEGT. This CDR3 spans 15 amino acids. V was clipped by 5 bases and J by 2 bases, with 13 bases between them. This CDR3 reads CASSSQAFGNQPQHF. The CDR3 DNA sequence: TGTGCCAGCAGTTCTCAGGCTTTTGGCAATCAGCCCCAGCATTTT.

The chain is built from TRBV9 and TRBJ2-7; 8 bases line up with TRBD2. This CDR3 spans 14 amino acids. Germline V gene sequence: CDR1 SGDLS, CDR2 YYNGEE. The V gene end was trimmed by 4 bases and the J gene end by 2 bases; junction bases not matched to a gene: 5. The CDR3 is CASSSGTRPYEQYF. The CDR3 DNA sequence: TGTGCCAGCAGCTCCGGGACTAGGCCCTACGAGCAGTACTTC.

The chain links TRBV27 to TRBJ2-7; 9 bases agree with TRBD1. V shed 2 bases, J shed 7 bases, and the junction held 6 bases outside the gene matches. The germline gives CDR1 MNHEY, CDR2 SMNVEV (reference sequence). The CDR3 has 14 amino acids. The CDR3 region has the DNA TGTGCCAGCAGTTTAGCGGGGACAGGGATTGAGCAGTACTTC. Translating it yields CASSLAGTGIEQYF.